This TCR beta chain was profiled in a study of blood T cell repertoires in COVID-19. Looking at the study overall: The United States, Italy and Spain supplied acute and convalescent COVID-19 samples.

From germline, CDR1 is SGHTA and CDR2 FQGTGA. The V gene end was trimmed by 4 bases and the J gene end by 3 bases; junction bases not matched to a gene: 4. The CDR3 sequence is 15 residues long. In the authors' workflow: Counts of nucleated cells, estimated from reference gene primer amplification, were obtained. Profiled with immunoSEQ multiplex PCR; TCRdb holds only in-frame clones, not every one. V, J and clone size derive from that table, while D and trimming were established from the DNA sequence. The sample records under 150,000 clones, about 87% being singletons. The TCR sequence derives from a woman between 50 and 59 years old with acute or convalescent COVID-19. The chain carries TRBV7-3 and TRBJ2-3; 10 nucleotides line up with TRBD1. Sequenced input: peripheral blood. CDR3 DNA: TGTGCCAGCAGCTCCGGGACAGGGGTGACAGATACGCAGTATTTT. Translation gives CASSSGTGVTDTQYF.